The 10 T cell receptor beta chains below were found in one sample sequenced in a study of early T cells in non-severe SARS-CoV-2 infection (dated by TCRdb to the early 2020s). To prepare the library, 5' RACE was applied. TCRdb records NextSeq 500 as the sequencer. The public reads were quality trimmed at Q25 with fastp and then assembled into clones with MiXCR by TCRdb, keeping productive beta chains. Every CDR3 protein is listed once, alongside the most common genes and DNA of its rows. The sample table lists tens of thousands of distinct CDR3 sequences, about 11% of them with a count of one. Clones ranked in the top ten supply 6% to 8% of the sample. Specimen: whole blood. Every receptor here comes from an adult who was a healthcare worker with PCR-confirmed SARS-CoV-2 infection or an uninfected control (not recorded which).

There are many counts of this clonotype. The genes are TRBV6-2 or TRBV6-3 and TRBJ2-7, with TRBD1 identical over 8 bases. There are 12 residues in the CDR3. Looked up from germline, CDR1 is MNHEY and CDR2 is SVGEGT. V shed 7 bases and J 5 bases; nucleotides not matched to a gene: 4. The CDR3 reads CASTLTGDEQYF. In DNA, the CDR3 is TGTGCCAGCACCCTGACAGGGGACGAGCAGTACTTC.

The chain couples TRBV4-2 to TRBJ1-2, with D hard to call. Trimming took 0 bases from V and 0 from J, leaving 8 bases between them. The CDR3 is made up of 15 amino acids. The germline V gene has CDR1 LGHNA and CDR2 YNFKEQ. In DNA, the CDR3 is TGTGCCAGCAGCCAAGAAAATTGGGCTAACTATGGCTACACCTTC. Encoded protein: CASSQENWANYGYTF.

This clonotype was detected ten times or more. CDR3 in amino acids: CASSLDRAASGANVLTF. The CDR3 nucleotides read TGTGCCAGCAGCTTAGACAGGGCGGCCTCTGGGGCCAACGTCCTGACTTTC. This rearrangement joins TRBV11-2 to TRBJ2-6; D is perhaps TRBD1 (5 bases). The CDR3 extends over 17 amino acids. Between the trimmed V and J ends, which lost 0 bases and 0 bases, there was a span of 9 bases. Germline V gene lookup returns CDR1 SGHAT and CDR2 FQNNGV.

V is TRBV5-4 and J is TRBJ2-3, with 7 nucleotides matching TRBD2. The CDR3 has 15 residues. Looked up from germline, CDR1 is SGHNT and CDR2 is YYREEE (reference sequence). V gave up 1 base and J gave up 2 bases; unmatched junction bases: 4. CDR3 nucleotides: TGTGCCAGCAGCTTGTTAGCGGGCACCACAGATACGCAGTATTTT. Its protein product is CASSLLAGTTDTQYF.

The chain has TRBV18 and TRBJ2-7, with D unclear. CDR1 and CDR2 (germline): KGHSH, LQKENI. This CDR3 is built from 13 residues. The V end lost 4 bases, the J end lost 1 base, and 8 bases lay between the germline ends. CDR3 loop: CASSQAPSYEQYF. The CDR3 bases are TGTGCCAGCTCACAGGCGCCTTCCTACGAGCAGTACTTC.

The rearrangement links TRBV7-8 to TRBJ2-1; 7 bases are a match to TRBD2. Trimming removed 5 bases from V and 7 bases from J; junction bases left unmatched: 14. CDR3 length equals 16 residues. The germline V gene encodes CDR1 SGHVS and CDR2 FQNEAQ. The CDR3 DNA is TGTGCCAGCAGCCCCCGGGTTAAGGAGGGAGGGAATGAGCAGTTCTTC. It specifies CASSPRVKEGGNEQFF.

Many counts were recorded for this clonotype. The chain employs TRBV6-2 or TRBV6-3 and TRBJ1-3; D not certain. V dropped 7 bases and J dropped 0 bases, with 10 bases sitting between them. Germline CDR1 MNHEY, CDR2 SVGEGT. The CDR3 totals 14 residues. CDR3 residues: CASNLGFSGNTIYF. The CDR3 region has the DNA TGTGCCAGCAACCTGGGATTCTCTGGAAACACCATATATTTT.

This clonotype has at least ten counts. This chain connects TRBV20-1 to TRBJ1-1, with D unclear. V was cut by 0 bases and J by 9 bases, with 23 bases left in between. Germline loops: CDR1 DFQATT, CDR2 SNEGSKA (reference sequence). The CDR3 runs 16 residues. The CDR3 loop is CSARDRGKAPFGKAFF. DNA for the CDR3: TGCAGTGCTAGAGATCGGGGAAAGGCGCCGTTCGGAAAAGCTTTCTTT.

This clonotype has a count of ten or more. V usage is TRBV5-4 and J usage is TRBJ2-1; D is unresolved. The CDR3 is 12 residues long. Germline lookup yields CDR1 SGHNT and CDR2 YYREEE (reference sequence). The ends were cut back, 4 bases at V and 10 bases at J, with 12 bases in the middle. CDR3 DNA sequence: TGTGCCAGCAGCGCTCCTCTTGGAGAGCAGTTCTTC. Its protein product is CASSAPLGEQFF.

This clonotype was found many times. The V call is TRBV5-4, the J call TRBJ2-1; a weak D match, TRBD2 (5 bases). This CDR3 spans 22 amino acids. CDR1 is SGHNT, CDR2 YYREEE, per germline (reference sequence). V was shortened by 0 bases and J by 3 bases, with 31 bases between the two germline ends. This chain's CDR3 is CASSLGPHRGSLELPYYNEQFF. The CDR3, as DNA: TGTGCCAGCAGCTTGGGACCCCATCGCGGGTCCCTCGAACTCCCCTACTACAATGAGCAGTTCTTC.